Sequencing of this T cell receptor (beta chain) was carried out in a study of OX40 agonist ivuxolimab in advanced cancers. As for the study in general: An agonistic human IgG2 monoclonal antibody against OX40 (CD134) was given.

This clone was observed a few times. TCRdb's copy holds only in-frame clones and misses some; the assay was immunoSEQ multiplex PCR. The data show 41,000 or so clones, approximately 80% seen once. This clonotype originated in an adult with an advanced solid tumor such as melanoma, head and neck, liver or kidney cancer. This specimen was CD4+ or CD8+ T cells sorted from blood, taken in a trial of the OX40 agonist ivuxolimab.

CDR3 nucleotides: TGTGCCAGCAGCCAAGATGCGGTGGCAGCAGGAAACACCATATATTTT. This translates into CASSQDAVAAGNTIYF. The chain employs TRBV4-2 and TRBJ1-3; D call uncertain. Trimming pared 0 bases from V and 4 bases from J, leaving 13 bases between. Germline V gene sequence: CDR1 LGHNA, CDR2 YNFKEQ. The CDR3 runs to 16 residues.